The 4 T cell receptor beta chains below all came from one sample that was sequenced in a study of shared clonotypes between healthy human individuals. Assay: immunoSEQ multiplex PCR; the TCRdb copy retains only in-frame clones and omits some. The sample includes millions of clones, around nine tenths of them seen just once. Sequencing was performed on naive CD4+ T cells sorted from blood. Subset specified: CD45RA+ positively selected. These TCRs come from a man in his late teens or twenties in good health.

This clone was recorded once. This rearrangement joins TRBV9 to TRBJ2-5, with D unresolved. V was shortened by 0 bases and J by 3 bases, with 9 bases between the two germline ends. Germline V gene lookup returns CDR1 SGDLS and CDR2 YYNGEE. The CDR3 is 14 residues long. CDR3 region: CASSVGHAEETQYF. CDR3 nucleotides: TGTGCCAGCAGCGTAGGCCATGCAGAAGAGACCCAGTACTTC. The full variable domain, rest sourced from reference TRBV9 and TRBJ2-5, is DSGVTQTPKHLITATGQRVTLRCSPRSGDLSVYWYQQSLDQGLQFLIQYYNGEERAKGNILERFSAQQFPDLHSELNLSSLELGDSALYFCASSVGHAEETQYFGPGTRLLVL.

J is TRBJ2-3 and V is TRBV7-2, with unresolved D. There are 15 residues in the CDR3. Trimming cost V 1 base and J 4 bases, with 12 bases left between them. Per the germline V gene, CDR1 is SGHTA and CDR2 is FQGNSA. CDR3 region: CASSLEGQVADTQYF. CDR3 nucleotide sequence: TGTGCCAGCAGCTTAGAAGGCCAGGTTGCAGATACGCAGTATTTT. Drawing the rest from reference TRBV7-2 and TRBJ2-3, the complete variable domain is GAGVSQSPSNKVTEKGKDVELRCDPISGHTALYWYRQSLGQGLEFLIYFQGNSAPDKSGLPSDRFSAERTGGSVSTLTIQRTQQEDSAVYLCASSLEGQVADTQYFGPGTRLTVL.

The V call is TRBV11-2, the J call TRBJ2-3; 9 positions agree with TRBD2. V was pared by 2 bases and J by 3 bases, with 9 bases of the junction left unmatched. The CDR3 spans 17 residues. Germline V gene sequence: CDR1 SGHAT, CDR2 FQNNGV. CDR3 loop: CASSLHMGLAETDTQYF. CDR3 coding DNA: TGTGCCAGCAGCTTACATATGGGACTAGCTGAGACAGATACGCAGTATTTT.

This clone showed up just once. The chain uses TRBV29-1 and TRBJ2-3, with D perhaps matching TRBD1 or TRBD2 (5 bases each). Germline-derived CDR1 and CDR2 are SQVTM and ANQGSEA. Trimming stripped 6 bases from V and 0 bases from J, with 22 bases between. CDR3 length: 17 residues. CDR3 coding DNA: TGCAGCGTGAATCCGGGACCGCCGTCTGTCAGCACAGATACGCAGTATTTT. Its translation is CSVNPGPPSVSTDTQYF.